This entry lists 2 T cell receptor beta chains sequenced from one sample in a study of cytomegalovirus exposure and HLA in healthy donors. Amplification used 60 Vbeta primers and 13 Jbeta primers. Here immunoSEQ multiplex PCR was the method, and the copy in TCRdb shows in-frame clones only, minus some. The top ten clones hold around 1.2% of a sample with tens of thousands of clones, roughly 80% of them seen once. Sequenced sample: PBMCs. All receptors derive from a girl aged 2 to 9 in good health and CMV-seropositive.

The rearrangement uses TRBV6-5 and TRBJ2-3; TRBD1 aligns across 10 bases. In germline, CDR1 is MNHEY, CDR2 SVGAGI. This CDR3 comprises 15 residues. With V trimmed by 6 bases and J by 4 bases, 7 bases remained unmatched. The CDR3 nucleotides are TGTGCCAGCAGCCCACGGGACAGGGGTTCAGATACGCAGTATTTT. This gives the protein CASSPRDRGSDTQYF.

The CDR3 here is CASSLPGQLNTEAFF. The CDR3 nucleotides are TGCGCCAGCAGCCTTCCGGGACAACTGAACACTGAAGCTTTCTTT. The chain carries TRBV4-1 and TRBJ1-1; tentative D call: TRBD1 (6 bases). The CDR3 is made up of 15 amino acids. Germline V CDR1 and CDR2: MGHRA, YSYEKL. The germline V and J ends were trimmed by 4 bases and 0 bases, with 12 bases remaining between them.